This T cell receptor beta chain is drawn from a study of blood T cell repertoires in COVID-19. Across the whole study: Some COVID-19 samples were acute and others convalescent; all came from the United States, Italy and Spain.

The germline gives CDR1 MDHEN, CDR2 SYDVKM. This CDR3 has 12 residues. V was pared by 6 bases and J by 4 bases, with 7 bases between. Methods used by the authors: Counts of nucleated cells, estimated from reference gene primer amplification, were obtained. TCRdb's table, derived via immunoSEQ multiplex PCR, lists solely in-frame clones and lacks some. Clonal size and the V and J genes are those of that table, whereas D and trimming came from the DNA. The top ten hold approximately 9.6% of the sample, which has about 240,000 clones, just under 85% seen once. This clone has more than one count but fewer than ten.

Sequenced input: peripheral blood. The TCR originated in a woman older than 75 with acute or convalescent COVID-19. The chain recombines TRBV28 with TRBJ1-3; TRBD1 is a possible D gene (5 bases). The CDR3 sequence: CASRTAGNTIYF. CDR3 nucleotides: TGTGCCAGCAGGACAGCAGGAAACACCATATATTTT.